This record concerns one T cell receptor beta chain sequence. The table lists this clone with a few counts. Its antigen remains unidentified. Within one base of it there is no much larger clone, and no base qualities were kept. The sample belongs to a study of Ad26.COV2.S vaccination and SARS-CoV-2 variants (dated by TCRdb to the early 2020s). Concerning the study at large: Vaccine-arm donors came from COV1001, a multicentre, randomized, double-blind, placebo-controlled phase I-IIa trial of Ad26.COV2.S in healthy adults. Ad26.COV2.S was administered intramuscularly at a dose of 5x10^10 or 1x10^11 viral particles, either as one shot or as two shots given 56 days apart. TCRbeta repertoire sequencing served as the tool for gauging how specific and how broad the SARS-CoV-2-reactive T cell receptors were following Ad26.COV2.S vaccination. The TCR-sequenced set comprised approximately 32 samples: around 20 Ad26.COV2.S vaccine recipients, 5 placebo recipients and 8 SARS-CoV-2 convalescent individuals. Trial participants were randomized into five groups of five: low-dose or high-dose Ad26.COV2.S given once or twice, or placebo on both occasions. Blinding of investigators to trial group allocation was maintained during experiments and outcome assessment. Results and caveats for the whole study, not just this receptor: According to the authors, total T cell responses may have been underestimated by the TCR breadth and depth analyses. Non-spike TCR breadth was comparable between vaccine and placebo recipients, consistent with the vaccine containing only spike. The study was not powered for comparison of responses between vaccine doses or regimens. After vaccination, substantial breadth of spike-specific CD8+ and CD4+ T cell responses was reported. Ad26.COV2.S recipients had higher spike-specific TCR breadth than placebo recipients (P = 0.0014).

TCRbeta CDR3 regions were sequenced with the immunoSEQ Assay. After extraction, genomic DNA underwent amplification by bias-controlled multiplex PCR, followed by high-throughput sequencing. As for how the authors treated the data: Collapsing and filtering of sequences were performed to quantify the absolute abundance of each unique TCRbeta CDR3 region. T cell fraction was estimated by normalization of TCRbeta template counts to usable DNA, with usable DNA being measured through amplification of reference genes present in all nucleated cells. Repertoire TCRs were annotated as SARS-CoV-2-specific when V gene, CDR3 amino acid sequence and J gene were exactly matched to a known reactive TCR set. The reference SARS-CoV-2 TCR set came from MIRA and was filtered for enrichment in COVID-19-positive ImmuneCODE repertoires, removing public or cross-reactive TCRs. Based on the MIRA antigens, annotated TCRs were further analysed at the level of specific ORF or position within ORF. Depth was the summed frequency of annotated unique rearrangements, while breadth was defined as annotated unique rearrangements over total unique productive rearrangements. Two-sided Wilcoxon rank-sum tests were applied when comparing TCR breadth between groups. As stored in TCRdb, this immuneACCESS dataset retains in-frame rearrangements with V and J assigned. A fraction of the clones does not appear; measured against another copy, unresolved V genes explain less than half of the discrepancy, and the remainder lacks a known reason. That table gives V, J and clone size, and the DNA gave D and trimming. This sample is represented by approximately 410,000 clones; approximately 90% of them were singletons. The top ten hold approximately 4% of the sample.

The label giving this sample's treatment or condition can be read as: 15 to 20 received Ad26.COV2.S at low or high dose, single or two shots; a few received placebo; per-sample allocation not given. For vaccine and placebo recipients, repertoires were sequenced using samples collected on day 63 after the first injection. In Cohort 1b, roughly 25 adults aged 18-55 years were enrolled at a single site in Boston, USA, between 29 July and 7 August 2020. As a vaccine, Ad26.COV2.S was a replication-incompetent adenovirus type 26 vector that expressed a prefusion-stabilized SARS-CoV-2 spike protein derived from the original Wuhan strain. Counted from cysteine to phenylalanine, this CDR3 has 12 amino acids. Only the CDR3 portion is preserved as DNA: 36 bases, with reading frame beginning at the first base. Between the V and J ends, shortened by 9 bases and 3 bases respectively, the junction contains 13 bases. The germline V gene encodes CDR1 SGHRS and CDR2 YFSETQ.

The starting material was peripheral blood, obtained in a trial of Ad26.COV2.S vaccine versus placebo. This clonotype was obtained from a person aged 18-60 years who received the Ad26.COV2.S COVID-19 vaccine or a placebo. The V and J genes are TRBV5-1 and TRBJ2-7; TRBD2 is a possible D gene, resting on 6 matching bases. The base sequence is TGCGCCAACCTGGGGGGTGACTACGAGCAGTACTTC. Translated, this is CANLGGDYEQYF.